These T cell receptor beta chains were read from a single sample in a study of blood T cell repertoires in COVID-19. Profiled with immunoSEQ multiplex PCR; TCRdb holds only in-frame clones, not every one. The sample includes around 300,000 clones, approximately 89% of them seen just once. The specimen was peripheral blood. These receptors all stem from a young woman with COVID-19, enrolled during active disease. Both conserved end residues are part of each CDR3. The D gene is left open where the match is weak. Clone size is stated in some rows and not others, as once, few, many or a class when expanded.

d_gene	len	v_gene	abundance	j_gene	CDR3aa	CDR3nt
TRBD1	15	TRBV4-1	-	TRBJ1-2	CASSQGDRSNYGYTF	TGCGCCAGCAGCCAAGGGGACAGATCTAACTATGGCTACACCTTC
-	15	TRBV27	-	TRBJ1-2	CASRGIQGRDYGYTF	TGTGCCAGCCGCGGTATACAGGGCAGGGACTATGGCTACACCTTC
TRBD2	16	TRBV10-1	-	TRBJ2-3	CASSERTSGGTDTQYF	TGCGCCAGCAGTGAGCGGACTAGCGGAGGCACAGATACGCAGTATTTT
TRBD1	15	TRBV19	-	TRBJ1-4	CASSNYRGEDEKLFF	TGTGCCAGTAGTAACTACAGGGGTGAGGATGAAAAACTGTTTTTT
TRBD2	15	TRBV30	-	TRBJ2-7	CAWSVWREGRREQYF	TGTGCCTGGAGTGTATGGCGGGAGGGCCGACGGGAGCAGTACTTC
TRBD1	15	TRBV7-6	-	TRBJ2-1	CASSLAPGQANEQFF	TGTGCCAGCAGCTTAGCCCCGGGACAGGCCAATGAGCAGTTCTTC
-	15	TRBV28	-	TRBJ2-3	CASTFFAEGTDTQYF	TGTGCCAGCACCTTTTTTGCGGAGGGCACAGATACGCAGTATTTT
TRBD1	15	TRBV10-3	-	TRBJ1-1	CATTGQGRPNTEAFF	TGTGCCACCACCGGACAGGGGCGCCCGAACACTGAAGCTTTCTTT
-	14	TRBV11-2	-	TRBJ2-7	CASSLGQNYYEQYF	TGTGCCAGCAGCTTAGGGCAGAACTACTACGAGCAGTACTTC
-	18	TRBV6-2/TRBV6-3	-	TRBJ2-7	CASSYPKLQGPDHYEQYF	TGTGCCAGCAGTTACCCGAAACTCCAGGGGCCCGATCACTACGAGCAGTACTTC
-	17	TRBV3-1/TRBV3-2	-	TRBJ2-1	CASSQERGAKRISEQFF	TGTGCCAGCAGCCAAGAACGAGGCGCGAAGCGGATTAGTGAGCAGTTCTTC
TRBD2	19	TRBV19	few	TRBJ2-2	CASSIFRLAGGPGTGELFF	TGTGCCAGTAGTATTTTCCGACTAGCGGGAGGGCCGGGCACCGGGGAGCTGTTTTTT
-	16	TRBV6-2/TRBV6-3	-	TRBJ2-2	CASSYHPGGRTGELFF	TGTGCCAGCAGTTACCACCCGGGTGGGAGAACCGGGGAGCTGTTTTTT
TRBD2	16	TRBV7-2	once	TRBJ2-1	CASSFGLAGIYNEQFF	TGTGCCAGCAGCTTTGGGCTAGCGGGGATCTACAATGAGCAGTTCTTC
-	13	TRBV10-1	-	TRBJ2-6	CASSPSGANVLTF	TGCGCCAGCAGCCCATCTGGGGCCAACGTCCTGACTTTC
TRBD2	21	TRBV24-1	-	TRBJ2-1	CATRSHPKVGRATGLVNEQFF	TGTGCCACCAGAAGCCATCCTAAGGTCGGGAGGGCCACTGGGTTGGTCAATGAGCAGTTCTTC
TRBD1	13	TRBV19	few	TRBJ2-6	CASKGGGANVLTF	TGTGCCAGCAAAGGGGGCGGGGCCAACGTCCTGACTTTC
TRBD2	14	TRBV9	-	TRBJ2-1	CASSGDGLAVEQFF	TGTGCCAGCAGCGGAGACGGACTAGCAGTTGAGCAGTTCTTC
-	15	TRBV2	once	TRBJ1-1	CASSEYGRLNTEASF	TGTGCCAGCAGTGAATACGGCAGGTTGAACACTGAAGCTTCCTTT
-	16	TRBV10-3	-	TRBJ1-6	CAISESRGMGNSPLHF	TGTGCCATCAGTGAGTCAAGGGGGATGGGTAATTCACCCCTCCACTTT
TRBD1	16	TRBV2	-	TRBJ1-1	CASSEVRDRANTEAFF	TGTGCCAGCAGTGAAGTAAGGGACAGGGCTAACACTGAAGCTTTCTTT
-	15	TRBV7-2	-	TRBJ2-7	CASSLVATAPGEQYF	TGTGCCAGCAGCTTAGTGGCAACGGCTCCGGGCGAGCAGTACTTC
-	14	TRBV28	-	TRBJ2-3	CAGSTGTIQNTQYF	TGTGCCGGTTCTACCGGGACAATCCAGAATACGCAGTATTTT
-	12	TRBV28	-	TRBJ1-1	CASSPGNREAFF	TGTGCCAGCAGTCCGGGGAACCGTGAAGCTTTCTTT
TRBD1	13	TRBV10-1	-	TRBJ1-2	CASSDPGQASYTF	TGCGCCAGCAGTGACCCGGGACAGGCCTCTTACACCTTC
TRBD2	12	TRBV30	-	TRBJ2-1	CAWSMSSGEQFF	TGTGCCTGGAGTATGTCTAGCGGTGAGCAGTTCTTC
TRBD1	17	TRBV19	-	TRBJ1-5	CASSIVWGQRTNQPQHF	TGTGCCAGTAGTATAGTTTGGGGACAGAGAACAAATCAGCCCCAGCATTTT
-	16	TRBV6-1	many	TRBJ1-2	CASSEAQGRAGYGYTF	TGTGCCAGCAGTGAAGCACAAGGGAGGGCTGGCTATGGCTACACCTTC
TRBD2	15	TRBV6-4	-	TRBJ2-1	CASSDSQIGRNEQFF	TGTGCCAGCAGTGACTCGCAGATCGGGAGGAATGAGCAGTTCTTC
-	14	TRBV18	-	TRBJ2-5	CASSPLIGVETQYF	TGTGCCAGCTCACCACTAATAGGAGTCGAGACCCAGTACTTC
TRBD1	12	TRBV2	-	TRBJ2-5	CASDRDQETQYF	TGTGCCAGCGACAGGGACCAAGAGACCCAGTACTTC
-	15	TRBV28	-	TRBJ1-5	CASITGLISTQPQHF	TGTGCCAGCATCACAGGGCTTATCTCGACTCAGCCCCAGCATTTT
-	13	TRBV10-2	-	TRBJ1-5	CASSESREQPQHF	TGCGCCAGCAGTGAGTCGAGGGAACAGCCCCAGCATTTT
TRBD2	15	TRBV5-4	-	TRBJ2-1	CASSAPGLGSNEQFF	TGTGCCAGCAGCGCTCCGGGACTAGGAAGCAATGAGCAGTTCTTC
-	17	TRBV27	few	TRBJ1-2	CASRTLGYSDQGGGYTF	TGTGCCAGCAGAACCTTGGGGTACAGCGACCAAGGGGGTGGCTACACCTTC
TRBD1	16	TRBV10-3	-	TRBJ2-1	CAISIGTGGIGNEQFF	TGTGCCATCAGTATCGGAACAGGGGGAATTGGGAATGAGCAGTTCTTC
-	14	TRBV9	-	TRBJ2-7	CASSPREFSYEQYF	TGTGCCAGCAGCCCCCGGGAGTTCTCCTACGAGCAGTACTTC
-	13	TRBV6-1	-	TRBJ2-1	CASSDVSYNEQFF	TGTGCCAGCAGTGATGTATCCTACAATGAGCAGTTCTTC
-	13	TRBV14	-	TRBJ1-2	CASSQQTNYGYTF	TGTGCCAGCAGCCAACAGACTAACTATGGCTACACCTTC
TRBD2	13	TRBV30	-	TRBJ2-7	CAWRTSGTYEQYF	TGTGCCTGGAGGACTAGCGGGACCTACGAGCAGTACTTC
TRBD1	14	TRBV2	-	TRBJ1-5	CASGGQVDNQPQHF	TGTGCCAGCGGGGGACAGGTAGACAATCAGCCCCAGCATTTT
-	13	TRBV7-9	once	TRBJ1-5	CASSSQGDQPQHF	TGTGCCAGCAGCTCACAGGGAGATCAGCCCCAGCATTTT
TRBD2	17	TRBV5-1	-	TRBJ2-3	CASSLAGLAEYTDTQYF	TGCGCCAGCAGCTTGGCCGGACTAGCGGAATACACAGATACGCAGTATTTT
-	11	TRBV14	-	TRBJ2-7	CASSPGLEQYF	TGTGCCAGCAGCCCGGGTCTGGAGCAGTACTTC
-	14	TRBV6-5	-	TRBJ2-7	CASTSHGGAYEQYF	TGTGCCAGCACATCCCACGGAGGGGCCTACGAGCAGTACTTC
TRBD2	15	TRBV18	-	TRBJ2-1	CASSPASGSLDEQFF	TGTGCCAGCTCACCGGCTAGCGGGAGCTTGGATGAGCAGTTCTTC
TRBD2	14	TRBV11-2	-	TRBJ2-1	CASRTLAGGYEQFF	TGTGCCAGCAGAACGTTAGCGGGAGGGTATGAGCAGTTCTTC
TRBD2	13	TRBV7-6	-	TRBJ2-7	CASSLMGGNEQYF	TGTGCCAGCAGCTTAATGGGGGGGAACGAGCAGTACTTC
TRBD1	14	TRBV2	-	TRBJ2-7	CASMLVQGGYEQYF	TGTGCCAGCATGTTAGTACAGGGGGGCTACGAGCAGTACTTC
-	16	TRBV3-1/TRBV3-2	once	TRBJ2-2	CASSQMTSGNTGELFF	TGTGCCAGCAGCCAAATGACCAGCGGGAACACCGGGGAGCTGTTTTTT